These T cell receptor beta chains were read from a single sample in a study of blood T cell repertoires in COVID-19. TCRdb's table, derived via immunoSEQ multiplex PCR, lists solely in-frame clones and lacks some. The data contain about 170,000 clones, roughly 88% of them singletons. The material sequenced was peripheral blood. The receptor source for this set is a man aged 55 to 69 who had recovered from COVID-19. Each CDR3 is given with its conserved first and last residue. The D gene is left open where the match is weak. Not all rows give a size; the values are once, few, many and, for expanded clones, a class.

TRBV5-1	TRBJ2-1	once	NA	TGCGCCAGCAGCTTGGAGAGGTTAGCGGCCGAGCAGTTCTTC	CASSLERLAAEQFF
TRBV30	TRBJ2-3	NA	TRBD1	TGTGCCTGGAGTACAGGGGGATCCACAGATACGCAGTATTTT	CAWSTGGSTDTQYF
TRBV4-1	TRBJ2-6	few	TRBD1	TGCGCCAGCAGCCTCAGACAGGGGTCTGGGGCCAACGTCCTGACTTTC	CASSLRQGSGANVLTF
TRBV11-3	TRBJ2-6	NA	NA	TGTGCCAGCAGCTCTAACACAGGAAGTACCTTCTCTGGGGCCAACGTCCTGACTTTC	CASSSNTGSTFSGANVLTF
TRBV5-1	TRBJ2-2	NA	TRBD1	TGCGCCAGCAGTCCGTTCGGGACAGACAACACCGGGGAGCTGTTTTTT	CASSPFGTDNTGELFF
TRBV24-1	TRBJ2-5	NA	TRBD1	TGTGCCACCAGTGATTGGGGTAGACAGGGGGCTGAGACCCAGTACTTC	CATSDWGRQGAETQYF
TRBV6-6	TRBJ1-5	once	NA	TGTGCCAGCAGTTACGGCGGGGGGGAGGGGCAGCCCCAGCATTTT	CASSYGGGEGQPQHF
TRBV10-3	TRBJ2-7	NA	NA	TGTGCCATCAGTGAGCCCAGACAGTCCCCGGGTTTCGACGAGCAGTACTTC	CAISEPRQSPGFDEQYF
TRBV7-3	TRBJ1-1	few	NA	TGTGCCAGCAGCTCCACAGGGAACACTGAAGCTTTCTTT	CASSSTGNTEAFF
TRBV9	TRBJ2-5	NA	TRBD1	TGTGCCAGCAGCGCCTCAGGGGGCAAAGAGACCCAGTACTTC	CASSASGGKETQYF
TRBV6-6	TRBJ1-5	NA	TRBD1	TGTGCCACTACAGGGGGCTTCTCCAATCAGCCCCAGCATTTT	CATTGGFSNQPQHF
TRBV12-3/TRBV12-4	TRBJ1-1	NA	TRBD1	TGTGCCAGCAGTTTTATGGACAGGGAAGCTTTCTTT	CASSFMDREAFF
TRBV10-3	TRBJ2-2	NA	TRBD1	TGTGCCATCAGCCTGACAGGGAGCACCGGGGAGCTGTTTTTT	CAISLTGSTGELFF
TRBV4-2	TRBJ1-5	NA	NA	TGTGCCAGCAGCCAGGACAGTTATAGCAATCAGCCCCAGCATTTT	CASSQDSYSNQPQHF
TRBV12-3/TRBV12-4	TRBJ1-1	NA	NA	TGTGCCAGCAGTTTAGGTCAGGGTGCTTTCTTT	CASSLGQGAFF
TRBV13	TRBJ2-5	NA	NA	TGTGCCAGCAGTTTATTCCTAACAGGGTTCCAAGAGACCCAGTACTTC	CASSLFLTGFQETQYF
TRBV7-2	TRBJ2-6	NA	NA	TGTGCCAGCAGCTTAGCCACAGGGTCTGGGGCCAACGTCCTGACTTTC	CASSLATGSGANVLTF
TRBV7-3	TRBJ1-3	NA	NA	TGTGCCAGCAGCTCAGGTCTCTCTGGAAACACCATATATTTT	CASSSGLSGNTIYF
TRBV24-1	TRBJ1-2	NA	NA	TGTGCCACCAGTCCTACAGGCGACTATGGCTACACCTTC	CATSPTGDYGYTF
TRBV3-1/TRBV3-2	TRBJ1-2	NA	TRBD1	TGTGCCAGCAGCCCGGGACAGGGAGGACTCTATGGCTACACCTTC	CASSPGQGGLYGYTF
TRBV18	TRBJ1-6	NA	NA	TGTGCCAGCTCACCACAAGGAAGGGGTGGGAATTCACCCCTCCACTTT	CASSPQGRGGNSPLHF
TRBV6-5	TRBJ2-2	NA	TRBD1	TGTGCCAGCAGTTCCCGGGACAGGGTATTCACCGGGGAGCTGTTTTTT	CASSSRDRVFTGELFF
TRBV7-9	TRBJ1-4	NA	TRBD1	TGTGCCAGCAGCTATCGGGACAGGGCCGGGGTTTGGGAAAAACTGTTTTTT	CASSYRDRAGVWEKLFF
TRBV27	TRBJ1-6	NA	NA	TGTGCCAGCAGTTTTCTCAGATCACCCCTCCACTTT	CASSFLRSPLHF
TRBV6-5	TRBJ1-2	NA	TRBD1	TGTGCCAGCAGTTACTCCCGGACAGGGGGCAGCTATGGCTACACCTTC	CASSYSRTGGSYGYTF
TRBV5-1	TRBJ1-2	NA	NA	TGCGCCAGCAGCTTGGAACTTCAAGGCTACACCTTC	CASSLELQGYTF
TRBV7-2	TRBJ1-2	NA	TRBD1	TGTGCCAGCAGCTTACAGAGGGCAGGGGGCTATGGCTACACCTTC	CASSLQRAGGYGYTF
TRBV5-1	TRBJ2-7	NA	NA	TGCGCCAGCAGCTCCTCGGGGACTTCCTACGAGCAGTACTTC	CASSSSGTSYEQYF
TRBV5-1	TRBJ2-3	NA	NA	TGCGCCAGCAGCTTGGTTCAAGATACGCAGTATTTT	CASSLVQDTQYF
TRBV11-3	TRBJ2-3	NA	NA	TGTGCCAGCAGCTTAGCCCTGGCAAAGGATACGCAGTATTTT	CASSLALAKDTQYF
TRBV6-5	TRBJ2-7	NA	NA	TGTGCCAGCAGTTATTCCCATTCGGACGAGCAGTACTTC	CASSYSHSDEQYF
TRBV25-1	TRBJ1-1	NA	TRBD1	TGTGCCAGCAGCCGGCAGGGGGTGGGCACTGAAGCTTTCTTT	CASSRQGVGTEAFF
TRBV6-1	TRBJ2-6	NA	NA	TGTGCCAGCAGTGAAGGTCAGGGAATGACTGGGGCCAACGTCCTGACTTTC	CASSEGQGMTGANVLTF